This is a list of T cell receptor beta chains from one sample in a study of blood T cell repertoires in COVID-19. TCRdb keeps only in-frame clones here, not all; method: immunoSEQ multiplex PCR. The sample consists of 75,000 to 100,000 clones, less than 90% of them appearing once. Sequencing was carried out using peripheral blood. The receptors were sampled from a man older than 75 with acute or convalescent COVID-19. Each CDR3 is given with its conserved first and last residue. Each record gives: CDR3 protein, CDR3 DNA, D gene, clone size, CDR3 length, V gene, J gene. D genes are given only for firm matches. A clone size is listed for some rows: how often the clone was seen (once, few, many), or a class if it is expanded.

CASSIVRDSKYEQFF	TGTGCCAGCAGTATAGTTAGGGACTCCAAGTATGAGCAGTTCTTC	.	once	15	TRBV19	TRBJ2-1
CASSQAGGGVLTF	TGTGCCAGCAGCCAGGCGGGGGGTGGCGTCCTGACTTTC	TRBD2	.	13	TRBV7-3	TRBJ2-6
CASSTTGGVTEAFF	TGTGCCAGCAGTACGACAGGGGGGGTGACTGAAGCTTTCTTT	TRBD1	.	14	TRBV6-5	TRBJ1-1
CASSPAAGGGQPQHF	TGTGCCAGCAGCCCCGCGGCGGGGGGCGGGCAGCCCCAGCATTTT	.	.	15	TRBV7-3	TRBJ1-5
CASSNTGQGSTGELFF	TGTGCCAGCAGCAATACGGGACAGGGGTCAACCGGGGAGCTGTTTTTT	TRBD1	few	16	TRBV2	TRBJ2-2
CASSVAGSGYTF	TGTGCCAGCAGTGTAGCAGGGAGCGGCTACACCTTC	.	.	12	TRBV6-1	TRBJ1-2
CASSPNRDTPRQYF	TGCGCCAGCAGCCCGAATAGGGACACCCCCCGTCAGTACTTC	.	.	14	TRBV10-2	TRBJ2-5
CASSPGQEETQYF	TGTGCCAGCTCACCAGGGCAGGAAGAGACCCAGTACTTC	.	.	13	TRBV18	TRBJ2-5
CAISAGGGGYTF	TGTGCCATCTCGGCAGGGGGCGGTGGCTACACCTTC	TRBD1	.	12	TRBV10-3	TRBJ1-2
CASSGGTSGTDTQYF	TGTGCCAGCAGCGGGGGGACTAGCGGAACAGATACGCAGTATTTT	TRBD2	.	15	TRBV5-6	TRBJ2-3
CAGRLAGSTGELFF	TGTGCCGGCAGGCTAGCGGGAAGCACCGGGGAGCTGTTTTTT	TRBD2	.	14	TRBV9	TRBJ2-2
CASSSTGTGPLYGYTF	TGTGCCAGCAGTTCCACCGGGACAGGGCCCCTCTATGGCTACACCTTC	TRBD1	.	16	TRBV28	TRBJ1-2
CASSYSVGLHTGELFF	TGTGCCAGCAGTTACTCAGTAGGACTACACACCGGGGAGCTGTTTTTT	.	.	16	TRBV6-2/TRBV6-3	TRBJ2-2
CSVVFSPSTDTQYF	TGCAGCGTTGTTTTTAGCCCTTCAACAGATACGCAGTATTTT	.	.	14	TRBV29-1	TRBJ2-3
CASSTGDRGFSPLHF	TGTGCCAGCAGTACTGGGGACAGGGGTTTTTCACCCCTCCACTTT	TRBD1	.	15	TRBV3-1/TRBV3-2	TRBJ1-6
CASSLSGGGRGKLFF	TGTGCCAGCAGTCTGTCTGGGGGGGGGCGAGGTAAACTGTTTTTT	.	.	15	TRBV27	TRBJ1-4
CASSQDRLAANTGELFF	TGCGCCAGCAGCCAAGATCGATTAGCAGCGAACACCGGGGAGCTGTTTTTT	.	.	17	TRBV4-3	TRBJ2-2
CAISEYAELYNEQFF	TGTGCCATCAGTGAGTACGCGGAGTTATACAATGAGCAGTTCTTC	.	.	15	TRBV10-3	TRBJ2-1
CASSQAQGAGDTQYF	TGTGCCAGCAGCCAAGCCCAGGGGGCGGGAGATACGCAGTATTTT	TRBD1	.	15	TRBV3-1/TRBV3-2	TRBJ2-3
CASSRVSSGSVHEQYF	TGTGCCAGCAGCCGCGTCTCTAGCGGGAGTGTCCACGAGCAGTACTTC	TRBD2	.	16	TRBV7-2	TRBJ2-7
CASSGTGDGTQYF	TGCGCCAGCAGCGGGACAGGGGACGGGACCCAGTACTTC	TRBD1	.	13	TRBV5-1	TRBJ2-5
CASSPRTSGYNEQFF	TGTGCCAGCAGCCCCCGGACTAGCGGCTACAATGAGCAGTTCTTC	TRBD2	.	15	TRBV7-2	TRBJ2-1
CASSRQVAGELFF	TGTGCCAGTAGTAGACAGGTTGCCGGGGAGCTGTTTTTT	.	.	13	TRBV19	TRBJ2-2
CASSQVVQGAIAKNIQYF	TGTGCCAGCAGCCAAGTGGTTCAGGGGGCTATAGCCAAAAACATTCAGTACTTC	TRBD1	.	18	TRBV3-1/TRBV3-2	TRBJ2-4
CASSLRTGGGYGYTF	TGTGCCAGCAGTTTAAGGACAGGGGGCGGCTATGGCTACACCTTC	TRBD1	.	15	TRBV28	TRBJ1-2
CASSPRGPDTQYF	TGTGCCAGCAGCCCCAGGGGGCCAGATACGCAGTATTTT	TRBD1	medium-sized	13	TRBV7-9	TRBJ2-3
CASTTSSYEQYF	TGTGCCAGCACCACGAGTTCCTACGAGCAGTACTTC	.	.	12	TRBV28	TRBJ2-7
CASSYSSGRTLGIQYF	TGTGCCAGCAGTTACTCAAGCGGGAGAACTTTAGGCATTCAGTACTTC	TRBD2	.	16	TRBV6-2/TRBV6-3	TRBJ2-4
CASSLSLGGTDTQYF	TGTGCCAGCAGCCTCTCTCTAGGAGGCACAGATACGCAGTATTTT	.	.	15	TRBV5-6	TRBJ2-3
CASSRLQASTDTQYF	TGTGCCAGCAGTCGACTCCAAGCAAGCACAGATACGCAGTATTTT	.	.	15	TRBV6-5	TRBJ2-3
CASMMRPNTGELFF	TGTGCCAGTATGATGCGCCCGAACACCGGGGAGCTGTTTTTT	.	.	14	TRBV19	TRBJ2-2
CASSPGQGARNEQYF	TGTGCCAGCAGCCCTGGACAGGGGGCACGCAACGAGCAGTACTTC	TRBD1	.	15	TRBV5-6	TRBJ2-7
CSVEVQGPYEQYF	TGCAGCGTTGAAGTACAGGGCCCCTACGAGCAGTACTTC	.	few	13	TRBV29-1	TRBJ2-7
CASSEGVGPHYEQYF	TGTGCCAGCAGTGAAGGTGTGGGGCCCCACTACGAGCAGTACTTC	.	.	15	TRBV6-1	TRBJ2-7
CASSPGGTDTQYF	TGTGCCAGCTCACCAGGAGGCACAGATACGCAGTATTTT	.	.	13	TRBV18	TRBJ2-3
CASSTGTGGEPQHF	TGTGCCAGTAGTACCGGGACCGGGGGGGAGCCCCAGCATTTT	.	.	14	TRBV19	TRBJ1-5
CASSLKGDQPQHF	TGTGCCAGCAGCTTAAAGGGGGATCAGCCCCAGCATTTT	.	.	13	TRBV7-2	TRBJ1-5
CASSGVSVYDTGELFF	TGTGCCAGCAGTGGGGTCAGCGTCTATGATACCGGGGAGCTGTTTTTT	.	.	16	TRBV2	TRBJ2-2
CASSPTEFTEAFF	TGTGCCAGCTCACCTACAGAGTTCACTGAAGCTTTCTTT	.	.	13	TRBV18	TRBJ1-1
CAIAASGRANEQFF	TGTGCCATCGCCGCTAGCGGGAGGGCGAATGAGCAGTTCTTC	TRBD2	.	14	TRBV6-5	TRBJ2-1
CASTPKRGLGSGELFF	TGTGCCAGCACCCCCAAAAGGGGGTTGGGGAGCGGGGAGCTGTTTTTT	.	.	16	TRBV5-4	TRBJ2-2
CASTAPGQVYEQYF	TGTGCCAGCACCGCACCGGGACAGGTTTACGAGCAGTACTTC	TRBD1	.	14	TRBV6-5	TRBJ2-7
CASSFSAGVETQYF	TGCGCCAGCAGCTTCTCTGCGGGAGTGGAGACCCAGTACTTC	TRBD2	.	14	TRBV5-1	TRBJ2-5
CASTRSGAPDNEQFF	TGTGCCAGCACCAGATCAGGGGCACCTGACAATGAGCAGTTCTTC	.	.	15	TRBV6-5	TRBJ2-1
CASSLVNPGELFF	TGTGCCAGCAGCTTAGTTAATCCGGGGGAGCTGTTTTTT	.	.	13	TRBV7-3	TRBJ2-2
CASSQARGSYNSPLHF	TGTGCCAGCAGCCAAGCTAGGGGCTCCTATAATTCACCCCTCCACTTT	.	.	16	TRBV3-1/TRBV3-2	TRBJ1-6
CASSFGTSRPLHF	TGTGCCAGCAGCTTTGGGACATCAAGACCCCTCCACTTT	.	.	13	TRBV7-2	TRBJ1-6
CASGQQGFGNTIYF	TGTGCCAGCGGACAACAGGGTTTTGGAAACACCATATATTTT	.	.	14	TRBV6-5	TRBJ1-3
CASSPFGGNQPQHF	TGTGCCAGCTCACCATTTGGGGGGAATCAGCCCCAGCATTTT	.	.	14	TRBV18	TRBJ1-5
CAWSVGQPAQKFF	TGTGCCTGGAGTGTAGGACAACCGGCCCAAAAGTTCTTC	.	.	13	TRBV30	TRBJ2-1